Listed below are T cell receptor beta chains from one sample, sequenced in a study of T cells in Graves' hyperthyroidism and ophthalmopathy. Using its own MiXCR run on the multiplex PCR reads, TCRdb lists one record per CDR3 protein. The data show 250,000 to 300,000 distinct CDR3 sequences, about an eighth seen once. The specimen was blood. The receptor source for this set is a woman in her twenties or thirties with Graves' hyperthyroidism that later progressed to Graves' ophthalmopathy. Each CDR3 is given with its conserved first and last residue. A D gene is named only where the DNA matches it firmly. Size is stated for part of the rows, as once, few or many counts, or as a class when the clone is expanded.

J gene,D gene,V gene,CDR3 length,clone size,CDR3 protein,CDR3 DNA
TRBJ1-1,NA,TRBV7-6,14,many,CASSAHRANTEAFF,TGTGCCAGCAGCGCCCACAGGGCGAACACTGAAGCTTTCTTT
TRBJ1-4,TRBD1,TRBV6-1,15,many,CASSPNRGPNEKLFF,TGTGCCAGCAGTCCTAACAGGGGGCCGAATGAAAAACTGTTTTTT
TRBJ1-3,NA,TRBV6-5,15,many,CASGTTANSGNTIYF,TGTGCCAGCGGGACCACAGCGAACTCTGGAAACACCATATATTTT
TRBJ2-1,TRBD2,TRBV5-1,14,many,CASRRLAGANEQFF,TGCGCCAGCAGGAGGCTAGCGGGAGCCAATGAGCAGTTCTTC
TRBJ2-1,NA,TRBV7-8,14,many,CASSLKGPYNEQFF,TGTGCCAGCAGCTTAAAGGGCCCCTACAATGAGCAGTTCTTC
TRBJ2-1,NA,TRBV7-3,20,many,CASSPRGATGFLSSYNEQFF,TGTGCCAGCAGCCCCCGAGGGGCGACGGGGTTTCTGAGCTCCTACAATGAGCAGTTCTTC
TRBJ2-7,NA,TRBV6-5,16,many,CASSYSWGSGSYEQYF,TGTGCCAGCAGTTACTCGTGGGGGAGCGGTTCCTACGAGCAGTACTTC
TRBJ2-3,NA,TRBV2,14,many,CARGGTAEGDTQYF,TGTGCCAGGGGCGGGACGGCCGAGGGAGATACGCAGTATTTT
TRBJ2-7,NA,TRBV19,13,few,CASSIASSYEQYF,TGTGCCAGTAGTATAGCCAGCTCCTACGAGCAGTACTTC
TRBJ2-1,TRBD2,TRBV4-1,14,NA,CASSRDYTSFEQFF,TGCGCCAGCAGCCGGGACTATACCTCCTTTGAGCAGTTCTTC
TRBJ2-7,TRBD1,TRBV11-2,14,many,CASSTGTAPYEQYF,TGTGCCAGCAGTACCGGGACAGCTCCTTACGAGCAGTACTTC
TRBJ2-6,NA,TRBV20-1,14,many,CSAWDQAGANVLTF,TGCAGTGCTTGGGACCAAGCCGGGGCCAACGTCCTGACTTTC
TRBJ2-5,TRBD2,TRBV10-3,16,NA,CAISESSGRPLETQYF,TGTGCCATCAGTGAGTCCAGCGGGAGGCCTTTAGAGACCCAGTACTTC
TRBJ2-3,NA,TRBV6-1,14,NA,CASSDGQGADTQYF,TGTGCCAGCAGTGACGGCCAGGGCGCAGATACGCAGTATTTT
TRBJ1-2,NA,TRBV6-2/TRBV6-3,15,many,CASSDDDRGLGGYTF,TGTGCCAGCAGTGACGACGACAGAGGTTTGGGTGGCTACACCTTC
TRBJ1-5,NA,TRBV18,16,once,CASSPNVSYSNQPQHF,TGTGCCAGCTCACCAAATGTCAGTTATAGCAATCAGCCCCAGCATTTT
TRBJ2-1,TRBD2,TRBV28,15,many,CASRSGTSAYNEQFF,TGTGCCAGCAGGTCCGGGACTAGCGCCTACAATGAGCAGTTCTTC
TRBJ2-1,NA,TRBV5-1,14,few,CASSLGQLYNEQFF,TGCGCCAGCAGCTTGGGGCAGCTTTACAATGAGCAGTTCTTC
TRBJ2-5,NA,TRBV10-3,12,many,CAISPEVETQYF,TGTGCCATCAGTCCCGAGGTGGAGACCCAGTACTTC
TRBJ2-1,NA,TRBV19,17,NA,CASSIRGAGGGNNEQFF,TGTGCCAGTAGTATCAGGGGGGCGGGAGGCGGGAACAATGAGCAGTTCTTC
TRBJ1-2,NA,TRBV30,11,many,CAWSREYGYTF,TGTGCCTGGAGTCGGGAGTATGGCTACACCTTC
TRBJ2-3,TRBD2,TRBV7-8,18,many,CASSLLIGTSGSTDTQYF,TGTGCCAGCAGCTTGTTAATAGGGACTAGCGGGAGCACAGATACGCAGTATTTT
TRBJ2-4,NA,TRBV6-2/TRBV6-3,15,NA,CASSPDTLAKSIQYF,TGTGCCAGCAGTCCGGACACCCTAGCCAAAAGCATTCAGTACTTC
TRBJ2-4,NA,TRBV20-1,14,NA,CSAIPRGLRNIQYF,TGCAGTGCTATCCCTAGGGGATTACGGAACATTCAGTACTTC
TRBJ2-1,TRBD2,TRBV3-1,13,many,CASSFSGRAVEFF,TGTGCCAGCAGCTTTAGCGGGAGGGCCGTTGAGTTCTTC
TRBJ2-2,NA,TRBV24-1,19,NA,CATSDTHRSGAQNTGELFF,TGTGCCACCAGTGATACGCACCGTAGCGGAGCCCAGAACACCGGGGAGCTGTTTTTT
TRBJ2-1,NA,TRBV28,15,many,CASSPILGSYNEQFF,TGTGCCAGCAGCCCGATACTAGGCTCCTACAATGAGCAGTTCTTC
TRBJ2-1,TRBD2,TRBV28,15,many,CASSPLAGGDNEQFF,TGTGCCAGCAGCCCACTAGCGGGAGGGGACAATGAGCAGTTCTTC
TRBJ2-3,TRBD2,TRBV6-1,15,NA,CASSERRGGSDTQYF,TGTGCCAGCAGTGAACGCCGGGGGGGTTCCGATACGCAGTATTTT
TRBJ1-5,NA,TRBV6-1,12,many,CASSRFGQPQHF,TGTGCCAGCTCCCGGTTCGGACAGCCCCAGCATTTT
TRBJ1-2,NA,TRBV4-3,16,once,CASSQEVQADFYGYTF,TGCGCCAGCAGCCAAGAGGTCCAGGCCGACTTCTATGGCTACACCTTC
TRBJ2-1,NA,TRBV6-2/TRBV6-3,21,NA,CASSYSTLRDSKLAAYNEQFF,TGTGCCAGCAGTTACTCCACCCTGCGGGACAGCAAACTAGCGGCTTACAATGAGCAGTTCTTC
TRBJ2-3,TRBD1,TRBV11-2,12,many,CASSLGQAMQYF,TGTGCCAGCAGCTTGGGACAGGCTATGCAGTATTTT
TRBJ2-3,NA,TRBV13,12,many,CASNLLGDTQYF,TGTGCCAGCAACCTCCTCGGAGATACGCAGTATTTT
TRBJ2-5,NA,TRBV20-1,13,many,CSARTWDQETQYF,TGCAGTGCTCGGACTTGGGACCAAGAGACCCAGTACTTC
TRBJ2-3,NA,TRBV7-2,13,many,CATQLGGTDTQYF,TGTGCCACACAACTAGGCGGCACAGATACGCAGTATTTT
TRBJ2-7,NA,TRBV6-2/TRBV6-3,13,NA,CASSKNTGYEQYF,TGTGCCAGCAGTAAAAATACTGGCTACGAGCAGTACTTC
TRBJ1-1,TRBD1,TRBV4-1,15,few,CASSLSDRLNTEAFF,TGCGCCAGCAGCCTTTCGGACAGGTTGAACACTGAAGCTTTCTTT
TRBJ2-1,NA,TRBV9,14,NA,CASSVGIDFHEQFF,TGTGCCAGCAGCGTAGGAATAGATTTTCATGAGCAGTTCTTC
TRBJ1-5,TRBD1,TRBV19,15,many,CASRIGTGGNQPQHF,TGTGCCAGTAGAATAGGGACAGGGGGGAATCAGCCCCAGCATTTT
TRBJ2-1,TRBD2,TRBV14,17,NA,CASSQDRVVAGVGEQFF,TGTGCCAGCAGCCAAGATAGGGTAGTAGCGGGAGTTGGTGAGCAGTTCTTC
TRBJ2-1,TRBD2,TRBV7-9,16,many,CASSSVTSGVVDEQFF,TGTGCCAGCAGCTCAGTCACTAGCGGAGTAGTCGATGAGCAGTTCTTC
TRBJ1-1,NA,TRBV12-3/TRBV12-4,11,many,CASRGNFEAFF,TGTGCCAGCAGAGGAAATTTCGAAGCTTTCTTT
TRBJ2-7,NA,TRBV27,11,NA,CASTGAYEQYF,TGTGCCAGCACCGGGGCCTACGAGCAGTACTTC
TRBJ2-7,TRBD2,TRBV3-1,15,many,CASSQGLAGTYEQYF,TGTGCCAGCAGCCAAGGACTAGCGGGAACCTACGAGCAGTACTTC